This entry lists 10 T cell receptor beta chains sequenced from one sample in a study of cytomegalovirus exposure and HLA in healthy donors. The PCR contained 60 Vbeta and 13 Jbeta primers. Measured with immunoSEQ multiplex PCR; TCRdb has only the in-frame clones, and not every one. Here the sample spans 150,000 to 200,000 clones, roughly four fifths being singletons. The sequenced sample consisted of PBMCs. The source of these receptors is a man aged 25-45 years in good health and CMV-seronegative.

The CDR3 DNA reads as TGTGCCAGCAGCTTGACTAGCGGGAGCTCCACCGGGGAGCTGTTTTTT. Protein: CASSLTSGSSTGELFF. The chain links TRBV5-6 to TRBJ2-2; 11 bases line up with TRBD2. The CDR3 consists of 16 residues. Germline trimming cut 1 base from V and 4 bases from J; bases unmatched to any gene: 3. Germline CDR1 SGHDT, CDR2 YYEEEE.

The genes are TRBV5-1 and TRBJ1-5, with TRBD1 matching over 7 bases. Germline V CDR1 and CDR2: SGHRS, YFSETQ. Trimming at V came to 5 bases and at J to 0 bases, leaving 8 bases not matched to a gene. The CDR3 has 16 residues. CDR3: CASSPGQTNSNQPQHF. In nucleotides, the CDR3 is TGCGCCAGCAGTCCGGGACAGACAAATAGCAATCAGCCCCAGCATTTT.

This chain uses TRBV5-1 with TRBJ1-1; 7 bases agree with TRBD1. CDR1 and CDR2 from the germline V gene are SGHRS and YFSETQ. The J segment lost 5 bases and the V segment lost 4 bases, leaving 8 bases of the junction unmatched. The CDR3 runs to 14 residues. In DNA form, the CDR3 reads TGCGCCAGCAGCCCAAAACAGGGGTGGACTGAAGCTTTCTTT. Translation gives CASSPKQGWTEAFF.

The chain employs TRBV28 and TRBJ1-5; TRBD1 matches at 12 bases. The J segment lost 7 bases and the V segment lost 6 bases, leaving 7 bases of the junction unmatched. Per germline, CDR1 MDHEN and CDR2 SYDVKM. The CDR3 is 15 amino acids. The CDR3 DNA reads TGTGCCAGCAGGCGGGGACAGGGGGCTGGGCAGCCCCAGCATTTT. Protein sequence: CASRRGQGAGQPQHF.

V is TRBV5-6 and J is TRBJ1-5; a weak D match, TRBD1 (6 bases). CDR1 is SGHDT, CDR2 YYEEEE, per germline. The CDR3 sequence is 16 residues long. The ends were cut back, 4 bases at V and 3 bases at J, with 17 bases in the middle. CDR3 in DNA: TGTGCCAGCAGCCCGGCCGGGGGGCGAGTCAATCAGCCCCAGCATTTT. It encodes CASSPAGGRVNQPQHF.

This clone turned up a few times. CDR3 protein: CASSEREGTDTQYF. As DNA, the CDR3 is TGTGCCAGCAGTGAAAGGGAGGGGACAGATACGCAGTATTTT. The V gene is TRBV25-1, the J gene TRBJ2-3, with 7 bases aligning to TRBD2. This CDR3 is built from 14 residues. The germline gives CDR1 MGHDK, CDR2 SYGVNS. The V and J ends lost 2 bases and 3 bases, in that order; junction bases with no gene match: 2.

The V gene is TRBV11-2, the J gene TRBJ2-5, with D perhaps matching TRBD2 (5 bases). There are 15 residues in the CDR3. CDR1 and CDR2 from the germline V gene are SGHAT and FQNNGV. V was trimmed by 6 bases and J by 1 base, leaving 15 bases between them. The CDR3 sequence is CASSISGSLQETQYF. CDR3 DNA sequence: TGTGCCAGCAGTATCTCGGGGTCCCTCCAAGAGACCCAGTACTTC.

This clone was recorded once. This chain links TRBV18 with TRBJ1-6; a weak D match, TRBD1 (5 bases). V lost 3 bases and J 8 bases, leaving 11 bases between the germline ends. The CDR3 extends over 14 amino acids. Germline CDR1 and CDR2: KGHSH and LQKENI. CDR3 in DNA: TGTGCCAGCTCACCGGGGGGATTGGATTCACCCCTCCACTTT. Amino acids: CASSPGGLDSPLHF. The full variable domain, in which reference TRBV18 and TRBJ1-6 provide the parts outside the CDR3, is NAGVMQNPRHLVRRRGQEARLRCSPMKGHSHVYWYRQLPEEGLKFMVYLQKENIIDESGMPKERFSAEFPKEGPSILRIQQVVRGDSAAYFCASSPGGLDSPLHFGNGTRLTVT.

The chain has TRBV5-4 and TRBJ2-1; 10 positions match TRBD2. The trim removed 0 bases at V and 5 bases at J, leaving 5 bases unmatched. Germline CDR1 is SGHNT and CDR2 is YYREEE (reference sequence). CDR3 length: 16 amino acids. CDR3 sequence: CASSLGGLAGDNEQFF. The DNA for the CDR3 is TGTGCCAGCAGCTTGGGAGGGCTAGCGGGGGACAATGAGCAGTTCTTC.

The V gene is TRBV7-3, the J gene TRBJ2-2, with 8 bases matching TRBD2. The ends lost 2 bases at V and 8 bases at J; junction bases unmatched: 10. The CDR3 has 16 amino acids. In germline, CDR1 is SGHTA, CDR2 FQGTGA. CDR3 in amino acids: CASSLYGLAGAGELFF. CDR3 sequence (DNA): TGTGCCAGCAGCTTATATGGTCTAGCGGGTGCTGGGGAGCTGTTTTTT. The full variable domain, with the rest looked up from reference TRBV7-3 and TRBJ2-2, is GAGVSQTPSNKVTEKGKYVELRCDPISGHTALYWYRQSLGQGPEFLIYFQGTGAADDSGLPNDRFFAVRPEGSVSTLKIQRTERGDSAVYLCASSLYGLAGAGELFFGEGSRLTVL.